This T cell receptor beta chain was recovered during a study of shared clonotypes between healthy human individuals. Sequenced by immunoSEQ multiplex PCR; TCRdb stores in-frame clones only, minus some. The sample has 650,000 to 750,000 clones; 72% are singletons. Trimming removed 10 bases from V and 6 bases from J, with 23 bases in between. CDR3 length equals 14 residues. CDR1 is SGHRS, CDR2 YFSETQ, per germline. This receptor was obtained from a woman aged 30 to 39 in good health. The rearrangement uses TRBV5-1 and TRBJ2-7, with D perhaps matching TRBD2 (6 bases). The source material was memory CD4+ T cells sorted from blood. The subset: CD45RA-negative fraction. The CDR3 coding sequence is TGCGCCTCCGCCGCCGGGGACTGGGGGTCCGAGCAGTACTTC. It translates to CASAAGDWGSEQYF.